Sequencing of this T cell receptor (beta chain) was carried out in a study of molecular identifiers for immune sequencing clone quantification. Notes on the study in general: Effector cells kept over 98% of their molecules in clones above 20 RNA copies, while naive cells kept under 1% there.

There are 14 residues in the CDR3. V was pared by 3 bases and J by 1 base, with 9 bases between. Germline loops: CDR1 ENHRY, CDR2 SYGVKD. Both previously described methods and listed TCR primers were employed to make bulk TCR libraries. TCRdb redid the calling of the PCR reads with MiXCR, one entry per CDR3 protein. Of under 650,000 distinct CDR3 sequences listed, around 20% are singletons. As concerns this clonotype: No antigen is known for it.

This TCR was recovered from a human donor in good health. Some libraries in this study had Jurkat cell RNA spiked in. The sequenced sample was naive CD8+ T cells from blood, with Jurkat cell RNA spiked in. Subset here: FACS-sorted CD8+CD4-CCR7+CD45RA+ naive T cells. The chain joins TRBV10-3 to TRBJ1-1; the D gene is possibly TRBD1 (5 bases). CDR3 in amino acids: CAISDPTENTEAFF. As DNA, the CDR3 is TGTGCCATCAGTGACCCGACAGAGAACACTGAAGCTTTCTTT.